The rows below give T cell receptor beta chains drawn from one sample of a study of cytotoxic CD8 clonotypes in ibrutinib-treated CLL. Generated by immunoSEQ multiplex PCR, the TCRdb table keeps only in-frame clones and is missing some. The sample comprises about 140,000 clones, around 84% of which are singletons, and 6% to 9.5% rests with the top ten. Sample: PBMCs, taken after 36 months of ibrutinib treatment. These receptors were taken from a human donor with chronic lymphocytic leukemia. Each CDR3 is given with its conserved first and last residue. The D gene is left open where the match is weak. A row's size may be missing; if present it is once, few, many or a size class.

>.|.|TRBV25-1|TRBJ2-1
CASSEQGRDEQFF
TGTGCCAGCAGTGAACAGGGGAGGGATGAGCAGTTCTTC
>.|.|TRBV6-1|TRBJ2-7
CASSEIDSRIYEQYF
TGTGCCAGCAGTGAAATAGACAGTAGAATATACGAGCAGTACTTC
>.|once|TRBV6-1|TRBJ2-6
CASSTASGANVLTF
TGTGCCAGCAGTACAGCCTCTGGGGCCAACGTCCTGACTTTC
>TRBD1|.|TRBV29-1|TRBJ2-7
CSVETFGTGVVYEQYF
TGCAGCGTTGAAACTTTCGGGACAGGGGTAGTCTACGAGCAGTACTTC
>.|.|TRBV28|TRBJ1-5
CASSLFWGQPQHF
TGTGCCAGCAGTTTATTCTGGGGTCAGCCCCAGCATTTT
>.|.|TRBV10-3|TRBJ1-2
CAIRKLGRGVNYGYTF
TGTGCCATCAGAAAACTTGGGAGGGGAGTTAACTATGGCTACACCTTC
>TRBD2|.|TRBV18|TRBJ2-3
CASSTQRGDPTDTQYF
TGTGCCAGCTCAACCCAGCGGGGGGACCCAACAGATACGCAGTATTTT
>.|.|TRBV11-2|TRBJ1-2
CASSLVSGYGYTF
TGTGCCAGCAGCTTGGTCTCGGGCTATGGCTACACCTTC
>TRBD1|.|TRBV5-1|TRBJ1-1
CASSSYTGGNTEAFF
TGCGCCAGCAGCTCCTATACAGGGGGGAACACTGAAGCTTTCTTT
>TRBD2|.|TRBV2|TRBJ2-7
CASRASGGYEQYF
TGTGCCAGCAGGGCTAGCGGAGGATACGAGCAGTACTTC
>.|.|TRBV10-3|TRBJ1-1
CATEERNTEAFF
TGTGCCACCGAAGAGAGGAACACTGAAGCTTTCTTT
>TRBD1|.|TRBV5-4|TRBJ1-2
CASSMVGGSYGYTF
TGTGCCAGCAGCATGGTAGGGGGCAGCTATGGCTACACCTTC
>.|.|TRBV28|TRBJ1-2
CASRKSRVNHYGYTF
TGTGCCAGCAGAAAGAGCAGGGTGAATCACTATGGCTACACCTTC
>TRBD2|.|TRBV18|TRBJ2-1
CASSPLTSNNEQFF
TGTGCCAGCTCACCTTTGACTAGCAACAATGAGCAGTTCTTC
>TRBD2|.|TRBV28|TRBJ2-7
CASSSLNPGGYEQYF
TGTGCCAGCAGTTCCTTAAACCCGGGGGGGTACGAGCAGTACTTC
>.|.|TRBV6-4|TRBJ1-2
CASSDSSVRGYTF
TGTGCCAGCAGTGACTCTTCGGTCCGCGGCTACACCTTC
>.|.|TRBV7-3|TRBJ1-1
CASSFEEGTEAFF
TGTGCCAGCAGCTTTGAAGAGGGGACTGAAGCTTTCTTT
>.|.|TRBV7-8|TRBJ2-3
CASSLLESTDTQYF
TGTGCCAGCAGCTTGTTGGAGTCCACAGATACGCAGTATTTT
>TRBD2|.|TRBV7-8|TRBJ2-2
CASSFWTSGPTGELFF
TGTGCCAGCAGCTTTTGGACTAGCGGGCCGACCGGGGAGCTGTTTTTT
>TRBD1|.|TRBV6-1|TRBJ1-2
CASRSDRHYGYTF
TGTGCCAGCAGATCGGACAGGCACTATGGCTACACCTTC
>.|.|TRBV2|TRBJ2-2
CASHQDGSGELFF
TGTGCCAGCCATCAGGACGGCTCCGGGGAGCTGTTTTTT
>TRBD1|.|TRBV10-3|TRBJ2-3
CAIRAFGQVRTDTQYF
TGTGCCATCAGGGCGTTTGGACAGGTACGCACAGATACGCAGTATTTT
>TRBD1|once|TRBV5-1|TRBJ1-1
CASSLASDRVFQWTPNTEAFF
TGCGCCAGCAGCTTGGCCAGTGACAGGGTCTTTCAATGGACTCCGAACACTGAAGCTTTCTTT
>.|.|TRBV28|TRBJ1-4
CASSLASGLREKLFF
TGTGCCAGCAGTTTAGCCTCGGGTTTAAGGGAAAAACTGTTTTTT
>TRBD1|once|TRBV4-1|TRBJ1-6
CASSRQAGTGVSPLHF
TGCGCCAGCAGCCGACAAGCCGGGACAGGGGTTTCACCCCTCCACTTT
>TRBD1|.|TRBV15|TRBJ1-5
CATSRDGTGGQPQHF
TGTGCCACCAGCAGAGATGGGACAGGAGGTCAGCCCCAGCATTTT
>.|few|TRBV20-1|TRBJ1-1
CSVWTTEAFF
TGCAGTGTATGGACCACTGAAGCTTTCTTT
>.|.|TRBV7-9|TRBJ1-1
CALSRGRDTEAFF
TGTGCCCTCAGCAGGGGACGGGACACTGAAGCTTTCTTT
>.|.|TRBV11-2|TRBJ2-6
CASSFLRGPSSGANVLTF
TGTGCCAGCAGCTTCTTGAGAGGCCCTAGCTCTGGGGCCAACGTCCTGACTTTC
>TRBD1|.|TRBV19|TRBJ2-2
CASGQGAAGELFF
TGTGCCAGCGGACAGGGGGCAGCCGGGGAGCTGTTTTTT
>.|.|TRBV18|TRBJ2-5
CASSPRAGVGETQYF
TGTGCCAGCTCACCACGGGCAGGGGTAGGAGAGACCCAGTACTTC
>.|large|TRBV25-1|TRBJ1-3
CASSEYLGGSGNTIYF
TGTGCCAGCAGTGAATATCTTGGGGGCTCTGGAAACACCATATATTTT